This T cell receptor beta chain was retrieved from a study of untreated major depressive disorder. TCRdb keeps only in-frame clones here, not all; method: immunoSEQ multiplex PCR. The sample has just over 20,000 clones; just under 95% are singletons. CD4+ T cell purity was typically approximately 95%. Per germline, CDR1 MNHNS and CDR2 SASEGT. The CDR3 length is 16 residues. V was shortened by 4 bases and J by 0 bases, with 13 bases between the two germline ends. The chain uses TRBV6-1 and TRBJ2-4; tentatively, D is TRBD2 (6 bases). The sequencing input was CD4+ T cells from PBMCs. This sequence was found in a young man in good health. The CDR3 DNA reads TGTGCCAGCAGTGGGCGGGACCGGTTAGCCAAAAACATTCAGTACTTC. It translates to CASSGRDRLAKNIQYF.